This is a list of T cell receptor beta chains from one sample in a study of CD8 T cells in ankylosing spondylitis. TCRdb recomputed calls from the 5' RACE reads with MiXCR, one row per CDR3 protein. The data contain fewer than 250,000 distinct CDR3 sequences, 10% to 13% of them seen just once; the ten biggest clones take up about 2.5%. The specimen was blood, either unsorted or a sorted T cell fraction (not recorded which). The receptor set was obtained from a male donor with ankylosing spondylitis or in good health (not recorded which). CDR3s include the opening cysteine and the closing phenylalanine or tryptophan. A D gene is named only where the DNA matches it firmly. Only part of the rows carry a size: once, few, many, or a class if the clone is expanded.

v_call	j_call	d_call	clone_size	cdr3_aa	cdr3_nt
TRBV25-1	TRBJ1-5	NA	many	CASSGPGTSGNQPQHF	TGTGCCAGCAGTGGACCCGGGACCTCGGGCAATCAGCCCCAGCATTTT
TRBV30	TRBJ2-3	NA	many	CAWSYRATDTQYF	TGTGCCTGGAGCTACAGGGCTACAGATACGCAGTATTTT
TRBV18	TRBJ2-2	NA	few	CASSPSPGHKNTGELFF	TGTGCCAGCTCACCCTCACCGGGACATAAGAACACCGGGGAGCTGTTTTTT
TRBV25-1	TRBJ1-3	NA	NA	CASAGTGGNTIYF	TGTGCCAGCGCCGGTACAGGGGGAAACACCATATATTTT
TRBV10-2	TRBJ2-3	NA	once	CASSAAGDRINTQYF	TGCGCCAGCAGTGCCGCGGGGGACAGGATTAATACGCAGTATTTT
TRBV20-1	TRBJ1-5	TRBD1	many	CSARVTGDQPQHF	TGCAGTGCTAGAGTTACAGGGGATCAGCCCCAGCATTTT
TRBV21-1	TRBJ1-1	NA	many	CASSARQGIVTEAFF	TGTGCCAGCAGCGCTAGACAGGGTATAGTCACTGAAGCTTTCTTT
TRBV21-1	TRBJ2-3	NA	NA	CASSKDSTDTQYF	TGTGCCAGCAGCAAAGACAGCACAGATACGCAGTATTTT
TRBV12-3/TRBV12-4	TRBJ2-1	NA	NA	CASSLEGLGQRFF	TGTGCCAGCAGTTTGGAGGGGCTAGGTCAGCGGTTCTTC
TRBV29-1	TRBJ1-2	NA	many	CSVDSAGIYGYTF	TGCAGCGTTGATTCGGCAGGCATCTATGGCTACACCTTC
TRBV25-1	TRBJ1-2	NA	few	CASSELRQGHGYTF	TGTGCCAGCAGTGAATTACGCCAGGGCCATGGCTACACCTTC
TRBV12-3/TRBV12-4	TRBJ2-5	TRBD2	many	CANSFGQGGRETQYF	TGTGCCAACAGTTTTGGCCAGGGAGGGAGGGAGACCCAGTACTTC
TRBV4-1	TRBJ2-7	NA	many	CASSSRHRGGSGEQYF	TGCGCCAGCAGCTCAAGACACAGGGGAGGCTCTGGAGAGCAGTACTTC
TRBV7-2	TRBJ2-1	NA	few	CASSLDAGGPWQFF	TGTGCCAGCAGCTTAGATGCCGGGGGCCCCTGGCAGTTCTTC
TRBV15	TRBJ2-1	TRBD1	few	CATSNTFSGRDRPYNEQFF	TGTGCCACCAGCAACACCTTCTCCGGCCGGGACAGGCCGTACAATGAGCAGTTCTTC
TRBV5-1	TRBJ1-1	NA	few	CASTKTGTMNTEAFF	TGCGCCAGCACGAAAACGGGAACCATGAACACTGAAGCTTTCTTT
TRBV2	TRBJ1-6	TRBD1	NA	CASSFDRGYNSPLHF	TGTGCCAGCAGTTTCGACAGGGGCTACAATTCACCCCTCCACTTT
TRBV5-1	TRBJ2-1	TRBD1	many	CASRGTGFYNEQFF	TGCGCCAGCAGGGGGACAGGGTTCTACAATGAGCAGTTCTTC
TRBV29-1	TRBJ2-1	TRBD2	NA	CSFSGTARNEQFF	TGCAGCTTTAGCGGGACTGCCCGCAATGAGCAGTTCTTC
TRBV27	TRBJ2-7	NA	many	CASSLRPGYEQYF	TGTGCCAGCAGTTTGCGGCCGGGTTACGAGCAGTACTTC
TRBV10-3	TRBJ1-1	NA	many	CAISELGPNTEAFF	TGTGCCATCAGTGAGTTGGGACCGAACACTGAAGCTTTCTTT
TRBV19	TRBJ1-1	NA	NA	CASSPSGVIGTEAFF	TGTGCCAGTAGTCCGTCGGGAGTTATCGGCACTGAAGCTTTCTTT
TRBV20-1	TRBJ1-1	NA	many	CSPWLTGTTAFF	TGCAGTCCTTGGCTAACCGGGACTACGGCTTTCTTT
TRBV5-1	TRBJ1-1	NA	many	CASSRVGDGAFF	TGCGCCAGCAGCCGCGTGGGGGATGGAGCTTTCTTT
TRBV11-2	TRBJ2-2	TRBD1	many	CASSSGTGGTGELFF	TGTGCCAGCAGCTCCGGGACAGGGGGAACCGGGGAGCTGTTTTTT
TRBV3-1	TRBJ1-6	TRBD1	many	CASSQATGDSPLHF	TGTGCCAGCAGCCAAGCTACAGGGGATTCACCCCTCCACTTT
TRBV20-1	TRBJ2-7	NA	NA	CSAEGSNSYEQYF	TGCAGTGCGGAGGGGTCAAACTCCTACGAGCAGTACTTC
TRBV5-1	TRBJ2-2	TRBD1	NA	CASSEPGQGAGELFF	TGCGCCAGCAGCGAACCGGGACAGGGGGCCGGGGAGCTGTTTTTT
TRBV19	TRBJ1-5	TRBD1	few	CASSTEDRAGQPQHF	TGTGCCAGTAGCACAGAGGACAGGGCGGGTCAGCCCCAGCATTTT
TRBV29-1	TRBJ1-1	NA	NA	CSVDVGLEAFF	TGCAGCGTTGATGTAGGACTTGAAGCTTTCTTT
TRBV7-2	TRBJ2-1	TRBD2	many	CASSFGTSGMDEQFF	TGTGCCAGCAGCTTCGGGACTAGCGGGATGGATGAGCAGTTCTTC
TRBV29-1	TRBJ1-4	TRBD1	many	CSVELDRGKLFF	TGCAGCGTTGAATTGGACAGGGGAAAACTGTTTTTT
TRBV10-3	TRBJ2-7	NA	many	CAISDTQSSYEQYF	TGTGCCATCAGTGACACACAGAGCTCCTACGAGCAGTACTTC
TRBV30	TRBJ2-5	NA	few	CAWSPEETQYF	TGTGCCTGGAGTCCAGAAGAGACCCAGTACTTC
TRBV30	TRBJ1-4	NA	many	CAWSPQTGYEKLFF	TGTGCCTGGAGTCCCCAGACGGGTTACGAAAAACTGTTTTTT
TRBV5-1	TRBJ2-5	NA	many	CASSFRPEETQYF	TGCGCCAGCAGCTTTAGACCCGAAGAGACCCAGTACTTC
TRBV2	TRBJ2-7	NA	many	CASSDNRDEQYF	TGTGCCAGCAGCGACAACAGAGACGAGCAGTACTTC
TRBV12-5	TRBJ2-7	NA	NA	CASGWGTEDKQYF	TGTGCTAGTGGTTGGGGGACTGAAGACAAGCAGTACTTC
TRBV4-1	TRBJ2-2	TRBD1	many	CASSQWTGGNTGELFF	TGCGCCAGCAGCCAATGGACAGGGGGCAACACCGGGGAGCTGTTTTTT
TRBV21-1	TRBJ2-2	NA	many	CASSNPQGLYGFTGELFF	TGTGCCAGCAGCAATCCACAGGGACTATACGGGTTCACCGGGGAGCTGTTTTTT
TRBV12-3/TRBV12-4	TRBJ2-7	TRBD2	NA	CASTLGGGVEEQYF	TGTGCCAGCACCTTGGGGGGGGGTGTAGAAGAGCAGTACTTC
TRBV5-1	TRBJ2-1	TRBD1	many	CASSFETGGGNEQFF	TGCGCCAGCAGCTTTGAGACAGGGGGGGGTAATGAGCAGTTCTTC
TRBV5-1	TRBJ2-3	TRBD1	NA	CASSSGQATDTQYF	TGCGCCAGCAGCTCCGGACAGGCGACAGATACGCAGTATTTT
TRBV6-1	TRBJ2-1	TRBD1	many	CASSQTGINEQFF	TGTGCCAGCAGTCAGACAGGGATTAATGAGCAGTTCTTC
TRBV20-1	TRBJ2-1	TRBD2	many	CSAIPLAGEYNEQFF	TGCAGTGCTATTCCACTAGCGGGGGAGTACAATGAGCAGTTCTTC
TRBV30	TRBJ2-3	NA	few	CAWSKQVITDTQYF	TGTGCCTGGAGTAAACAGGTTATCACAGATACGCAGTATTTT
TRBV7-9	TRBJ1-2	NA	few	CASSEGTKSGGYTF	TGTGCCAGCAGCGAGGGGACCAAATCTGGAGGCTACACCTTC
TRBV19	TRBJ2-7	NA	many	CASSIQRASSYEQYF	TGTGCCAGTAGTATACAGAGAGCTAGCTCCTACGAGCAGTACTTC
TRBV5-1	TRBJ1-5	NA	many	CASSEFSGNQPQHF	TGCGCCAGCAGCGAGTTTTCAGGGAATCAGCCCCAGCATTTT
TRBV7-9	TRBJ2-7	TRBD1	NA	CASTSPTGSPYEQYF	TGTGCCAGCACCTCCCCGACAGGGAGCCCCTACGAGCAGTACTTC
TRBV11-3	TRBJ1-4	NA	few	CASSPGGPNEKLFF	TGTGCCAGCAGCCCGGGGGGGCCGAATGAAAAACTGTTTTTT
TRBV6-4	TRBJ2-3	TRBD2	few	CASSHRGGRSTDTQYF	TGTGCCAGCTCTCATCGGGGGGGCCGAAGCACAGATACGCAGTATTTT
TRBV12-5	TRBJ1-1	NA	few	CASGLRTDTEAFF	TGTGCTAGTGGTTTGCGGACGGACACTGAAGCTTTCTTT
TRBV4-1	TRBJ2-1	NA	NA	CASSQERVGYNGQFF	TGCGCCAGCAGCCAAGAAAGGGTCGGCTACAATGGGCAGTTCTTC
TRBV5-5	TRBJ2-7	TRBD2	many	CASSWTSSYEQYF	TGTGCCAGCAGCTGGACTAGCAGCTACGAGCAGTACTTC
TRBV20-1	TRBJ1-1	TRBD1	few	CSAKRGHVTEAFF	TGCAGTGCTAAGAGGGGGCATGTCACTGAAGCTTTCTTT
TRBV12-3/TRBV12-4	TRBJ1-6	NA	many	CASSLGNNSPLHF	TGTGCCAGCAGTTTAGGGAATAATTCACCCCTCCACTTT